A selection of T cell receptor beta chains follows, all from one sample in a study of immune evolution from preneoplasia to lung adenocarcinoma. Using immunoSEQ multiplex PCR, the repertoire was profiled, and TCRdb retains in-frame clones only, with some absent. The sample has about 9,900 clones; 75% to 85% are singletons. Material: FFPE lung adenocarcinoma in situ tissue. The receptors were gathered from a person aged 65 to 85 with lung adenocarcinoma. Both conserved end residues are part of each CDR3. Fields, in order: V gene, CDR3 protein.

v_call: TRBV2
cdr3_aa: CASNGADNQPQHF

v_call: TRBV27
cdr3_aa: CASSRQGNYGYTF

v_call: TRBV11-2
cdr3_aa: CASSLGRQRANYGYTF

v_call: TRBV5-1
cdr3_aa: CASSSHEMGGEGYTF

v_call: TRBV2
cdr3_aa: CASSRDRQETQYF

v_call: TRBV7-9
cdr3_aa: CASSPNTDTQYF

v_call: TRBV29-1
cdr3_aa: CSVSGTGGHEQFF

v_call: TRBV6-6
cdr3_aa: CASSLLPGTFENIQYF

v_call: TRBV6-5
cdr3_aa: CASKKGQMNSPLHF

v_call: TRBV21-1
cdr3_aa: CASSKGRASSGNTIYF

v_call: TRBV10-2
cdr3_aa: CASRTTRSPYNEQFF